This is a list of T cell receptor beta chains from one sample in a study of post-analysis software for immune sequencing data. TCRdb recomputed calls from the PCR reads with MiXCR, one row per CDR3 protein. Among about 820,000 distinct CDR3 sequences listed, approximately 57% were seen once. Material for sequencing was blood. These receptors all come from a girl under 18 with multiple sclerosis. Both conserved end residues are part of each CDR3. A D gene is named only where the DNA matches it firmly. Clone size appears in some rows only: once, few, many, or a class for an expanded clone.

D gene	J gene	CDR3 length	clone size	V gene	CDR3 DNA	CDR3 protein
NA	TRBJ2-5	13	NA	TRBV20-1	TGCAGTGCTGGAGATCTCAGGGGAGAGACCCAGTACTTC	CSAGDLRGETQYF
TRBD1	TRBJ1-1	14	once	TRBV7-8	TGTGCCAGCAGCTTCCAGGGGGGGAACACTGAAGCTTTCTTT	CASSFQGGNTEAFF
TRBD2	TRBJ2-7	16	NA	TRBV10-3	TGTGCCGTCAGGAACAGGGAGCGGGAGGAAGGCCACGAGCAGTACTTC	CAVRNREREEGHEQYF
NA	TRBJ2-1	13	NA	TRBV2	TGTGCCAGCGACTGGGGCTCCTACAATGAGCAGTTCTTC	CASDWGSYNEQFF
TRBD1	TRBJ2-7	19	NA	TRBV3-1	TGTGCCAGCAGCCACCTTACCCTCCCGGGACAGGGAACAACCTACGAGCAGTACTTC	CASSHLTLPGQGTTYEQYF
NA	TRBJ2-1	15	NA	TRBV24-1	TGTGCCACCAGCGGTAACCGGGACCGCTACAATGAGCAGTTCTTC	CATSGNRDRYNEQFF
TRBD1	TRBJ2-7	14	NA	TRBV12-3/TRBV12-4	TGTGCCAGCAGTCTAGGGGCAGGGGGCGGCGAGCAGTACTTC	CASSLGAGGGEQYF
TRBD1	TRBJ2-7	16	NA	TRBV14	TGTGCCAGCAGCCAACGGAGGACAGGCGGGCCTCACGAGCAGTACTTC	CASSQRRTGGPHEQYF
TRBD2	TRBJ2-7	14	NA	TRBV5-1	TGCGCCAGCAGCTTGAGCGGGGAGTCCCACGAGCAGTACTTC	CASSLSGESHEQYF
NA	TRBJ2-2	12	NA	TRBV29-1	TGCAGCGTTGCAGGGGACACCGGGGAGCTGTTTTTT	CSVAGDTGELFF